The clone carrying this T cell receptor (beta chain) showed up just a few times. The antigen remains unidentified. V lost 4 bases to trimming and J lost 9 bases; unmatched junction nucleotides: 8. Germline V gene sequence: CDR1 SGDLS, CDR2 YYNGEE. CDR3 size: 14 residues. This entry comes from a study of identical twins. Study conclusions and caveats: Twin pairs had excess sharing that was weaker in beta out-of-frame sequences.

It was template switching that added a universal primer site, and there were unique molecular identifiers on the cDNA. One entry per CDR3 protein results from TCRdb running MiXCR on the 5' RACE reads. The table lists about 100,000 distinct CDR3 sequences, 5.5% to 7% of them singletons. This chain links TRBV9 with TRBJ1-5, with TRBD1 identical over 9 bases. Sequenced sample: memory T cells sorted from blood. The origin of this receptor is a woman aged 45 to 65 in good health. The CDR3 DNA sequence: TGTGCCAGCAGCCTAGGACAGGGGTTTCTGCCCCAGCATTTT. Its protein product is CASSLGQGFLPQHF.